These T cell receptor beta chains were read from a single sample in a study of cytomegalovirus exposure and HLA in healthy donors. The protocol was immunoSEQ multiplex PCR, while the TCRdb copy is restricted to in-frame clones and leaves out a portion. Of under 100,000 clones in the sample, 95% to 97% are singletons; the top ten hold 0.78%. Sequenced input: PBMCs. These receptors were collected from a man aged 18 to 35 in good health and CMV-seronegative. Both conserved end residues are trimmed from each CDR3. Part of the rows lack a size; the others show once, few, many or a class for expanded clones.

. | TRBJ1-4 | TRBV7-2 | ASRGRGRVGEKLF
few | TRBJ2-1 | TRBV20-1 | SASSGEQF
few | TRBJ2-2 | TRBV4-2 | ASSHSSGRGYTGELF
. | TRBJ2-7 | TRBV11-3 | ASSKTGLGYEQY
. | TRBJ1-1 | TRBV19 | ASSIVVNTEAF
. | TRBJ1-1 | TRBV11-2 | ASSFKEMNTEAF
. | TRBJ1-2 | TRBV5-8 | ASSLGGGGYT
few | TRBJ2-1 | TRBV29-1 | SVEFATSGPYAEQF
. | TRBJ2-3 | TRBV6-5 | ASTQAGVGDTQY
. | TRBJ2-1 | TRBV2 | ASSGTSGRVVDEQF
once | TRBJ2-1 | TRBV19 | ASSNGRGLVTYSYNEQF
. | TRBJ2-1 | TRBV12-5 | ASGSGSGRVGEQF
. | TRBJ1-5 | TRBV7-8 | ASSLAGGKQPQH
. | TRBJ1-1 | TRBV28 | ASSSKRWTEAF
. | TRBJ2-2 | TRBV10-3 | ATMDRSLGTGELF
. | TRBJ2-5 | TRBV7-2 | ASSSYYREAVGTQY
. | TRBJ2-7 | TRBV30 | AWSALGTGPADEQY
. | TRBJ1-2 | TRBV6-4 | ASSDDPGLYGYT
. | TRBJ1-5 | TRBV5-1 | ASGPSGGASLNQPQH